These 16 T cell receptor beta chains share one sample of origin, sequenced in a study of naive and memory T cell subsets (dated 2017 in TCRdb). The library relied on UMI-ligation and nested PCR. The instrument given in TCRdb is Illumina MiSeq. To cover both TRBC1 and TRBC2, the beta constant-region primer consisted of an equimolar mix of two oligonucleotides. The ligated cDNA went through four rounds of PCR with nested alpha and beta constant-region primers together with the SP2 primer. TCRdb passed the public sequencing reads through fastp at Q25 and MiXCR, retaining productive beta sequences. Here each entry gathers all rows of one CDR3 protein and keeps the most common genes and DNA. The table for this sample lists over 30,000 distinct CDR3 sequences; under 20% of them were counted only once. The ten top clones hold approximately 3.6% of the sample. The sample taken for sequencing was effector memory CD4+ T cells from blood. The cell subset or site label for this specimen denotes: effector memory, CD45RA- CD27-. These receptors were obtained from a human donor in good health.

The chain employs TRBV5-1 and TRBJ1-1; D is unclear. The V gene lost 4 bases and the J gene lost 6 bases, with 16 bases spanning the gap. Germline CDR1 SGHRS, CDR2 YFSETQ. CDR3 length: 14 residues. CDR3 residues: CASSLTGMRAEAFF. For the CDR3, the DNA is TGCGCCAGCAGCCTAACCGGGATGAGGGCTGAAGCTTTCTTT. Together with reference TRBV5-1 and TRBJ1-1, the CDR3 gives the full variable domain: KAGVTQTPRYLIKTRGQQVTLSCSPISGHRSVSWYQQTPGQGLQFLFEYFSETQRNKGNFPGRFSGRQFSNSRSEMNVSTLELGDSALYLCASSLTGMRAEAFFGQGTRLTVV.

This chain connects TRBV6-2 or TRBV6-3 to TRBJ1-2; D uncertain. This CDR3 has 15 amino acids. The V and J ends lost 4 bases and 1 base respectively, with 13 bases between them. Germline assignment: CDR1 MNHEY and CDR2 SVGEGT. The CDR3 DNA reads TGTGCCAGCAGTTCTTCCAGGACCCATAACTATGGCTACACCTTC. Its protein is CASSSSRTHNYGYTF.

This clonotype was observed a few times. J is TRBJ2-2 and V is TRBV5-1; 7 bases fit TRBD1. There are 16 residues in the CDR3. Unmatched junction bases numbered 7, after V lost 4 bases and J lost 1 base. Germline CDR1 and CDR2: SGHRS and YFSETQ. The CDR3 DNA is TGCGCCAGCAGCCGGTCGGACAGGAGGAACACCGGGGAGCTGTTTTTT. Translated, it gives CASSRSDRRNTGELFF.

This clonotype turned up a few times. The V gene is TRBV28, the J gene TRBJ2-1, with a possible D match to TRBD2 (6 bases). The CDR3 loop spans 14 amino acids. Germline CDR1 MDHEN, CDR2 SYDVKM. Trimming took off 6 bases at V and 15 bases at J, with 24 bases between the two ends. CDR3 nucleotides: TGTGCCAGCAGGTCGACTAGAAGTTTCCTTTTTTCGTTCTTC. This codes for CASRSTRSFLFSFF.

This clonotype was seen a handful of times. The chain links TRBV5-4 to TRBJ1-2; 7 bases fit TRBD1. Germline loops: CDR1 SGHNT, CDR2 YYREEE (reference sequence). V lost 4 bases and J lost 6; bases outside the gene matches: 9. This CDR3 is built from 14 residues. This chain's CDR3 is CASSMDRTPHGYTF. Here the CDR3 DNA reads TGTGCCAGCAGCATGGACAGGACGCCCCATGGCTACACCTTC.

This clonotype was detected ten times or more. The chain couples TRBV19 to TRBJ2-4, with D possibly being TRBD1 or TRBD2 (5 bases each). Germline V gene sequence: CDR1 LNHDA, CDR2 SQIVND (reference sequence). The CDR3 is 13 amino acids. V lost 6 bases, J lost 6 bases, and 12 bases lay in between. The CDR3 loop reads CASRPRDRNIQYF. The CDR3 DNA reads TGTGCCAGTAGACCCAGGGACCGAAACATTCAGTACTTC.

The sample holds a few counts of this clonotype. The rearrangement uses TRBV6-5 and TRBJ1-6; 8 bases match TRBD1. Germline CDR1 is MNHEY and CDR2 is SVGAGI. The CDR3 totals 14 residues. The trim removed 7 bases at V and 8 bases at J, leaving 7 bases unmatched. CDR3 loop: CASKRTGTYSPLHF. The CDR3 DNA reads as TGTGCCAGCAAGCGGACAGGGACGTATTCACCCCTCCACTTT.

In this sample, this clonotype turned up many times. The rearrangement uses TRBV28 and TRBJ1-6; maybe TRBD1 (5 bases). In germline, CDR1 is MDHEN, CDR2 SYDVKM. Trimming left V 6 bases short and J 2 bases short, with 14 bases between. The CDR3 totals 16 residues. The CDR3 here is CASSSPPTAYNSPLHF. DNA of the CDR3: TGTGCCAGCAGCTCCCCTCCGACAGCCTATAATTCACCCCTCCACTTT.

This clonotype was observed at least ten times. V and J are TRBV13 and TRBJ2-6; 8 nucleotides line up with TRBD2. Germline assignment: CDR1 PRHDT and CDR2 FYEKMQ (reference sequence). Losses at the gene ends were 7 bases for V and 0 bases for J; bases not matched to a gene: 11. The CDR3 sequence is 18 residues long. CDR3 nucleotide sequence: TGTGCCAGCAACCAAAGGGGACTAGGGGGCTCTGGGGCCAACGTCCTGACTTTC. Translation gives CASNQRGLGGSGANVLTF.

The J gene is TRBJ1-1, the V gene TRBV5-4; unclear D gene. The ends were cut back, 3 bases at V and 5 bases at J, with 14 bases in the middle. Germline V lookup: CDR1 SGHNT, CDR2 YYREEE (reference sequence). The CDR3 sequence is 14 residues long. The CDR3 DNA reads TGTGCCAGCAGCTCGATGTCGGTGGGGACTGAAGCTTTCTTT. It translates to CASSSMSVGTEAFF. Together with reference TRBV5-4 and TRBJ1-1, the CDR3 gives the full variable domain: ETGVTQSPTHLIKTRGQQVTLRCSSQSGHNTVSWYQQALGQGPQFIFQYYREEENGRGNFPPRFSGLQFPNYSSELNVNALELDDSALYLCASSSMSVGTEAFFGQGTRLTVV.

This clonotype appeared a few times. The CDR3 loop reads CASRPTGGEVGYTF. The CDR3 bases are TGTGCCAGCAGACCGACAGGGGGCGAGGTTGGCTACACCTTC. The rearrangement uses TRBV28 and TRBJ1-2, with 10 bases that match TRBD1. From germline, CDR1 is MDHEN and CDR2 SYDVKM. The CDR3 extends over 14 amino acids. Trimming at V came to 6 bases and at J to 7 bases, leaving 8 bases not matched to a gene.

V gene TRBV5-1 combines with J gene TRBJ2-7; 12 nucleotides line up with TRBD2. This CDR3 contains 16 residues. Losses at the gene ends were 4 bases for V and 1 base for J; bases not matched to a gene: 6. Looked up from germline, CDR1 is SGHRS and CDR2 is YFSETQ. The CDR3 DNA reads as TGCGCCAGCAGCGCCACTAGCGGGAGGACATCCTACGAGCAGTACTTC. This encodes CASSATSGRTSYEQYF.

This clonotype occurred many times. CDR3 sequence (DNA): TGCAGTGCCGCGAGGGGCGGCCAAGAGACCCAGTACTTC. It specifies CSAARGGQETQYF. The chain has TRBV20-1 and TRBJ2-5; D is tentatively TRBD1 or TRBD2 (5 bases each). V was pared by 6 bases and J by 1 base, with 12 bases between. The CDR3 covers 13 residues. The germline CDR1 and CDR2 sequences are DFQATT and SNEGSKA (reference sequence).

The chain employs TRBV11-2 and TRBJ2-1; the match to TRBD2 covers 10 bases. The length of the CDR3 is 17 residues. Per the germline V gene, CDR1 is SGHAT and CDR2 is FQNNGV. Trimming removed 4 bases from V and 9 bases from J; junction bases left unmatched: 15. DNA of the CDR3: TGTGCCAGCAGCTCCTGGGGGCTAGCGGGAGAAGAGAGTGAGCAGTTCTTC. This encodes CASSSWGLAGEESEQFF.

The chain is built from TRBV6-4 and TRBJ2-1; D remains unclear. The CDR3 is 13 residues long. V was cut by 5 bases and J by 6 bases, with 11 bases left in between. Per germline, CDR1 MRHNA and CDR2 SNTAGT. The CDR3 here is CASSSTPGNEQFF. The DNA for the CDR3 is TGTGCCAGCAGTTCTACCCCGGGCAATGAGCAGTTCTTC.

This chain links TRBV6-5 with TRBJ2-1; 7 nucleotides align to TRBD2. This CDR3 is 14 amino acids long. CDR1 is MNHEY and CDR2 is SVGAGI in the germline V gene. V shed 2 bases, J shed 5 bases, and the junction held 3 bases outside the gene matches. The CDR3 DNA follows: TGTGCCAGCAGTTACGGTCTAGCGGACAATGAGCAGTTCTTC. This sequence encodes CASSYGLADNEQFF.